This passage covers 11 T cell receptor beta chains from one sample sequenced in a study of beta chain features in type 1 diabetes. Study-wide points: Patients with Type 1 diabetes showed moderately but significantly shorter TCRB CDR3s in all four CD4+ subsets.

Sequencing targeted expressed TCRB transcripts, as all isolated RNA had been reverse transcribed. Using immunoSEQ multiplex PCR, the repertoire was profiled, and TCRdb retains in-frame clones only, with some absent. This sample has under 200,000 clones, with around 10% found just once. No cognate antigen is known for these TCRs. What was sequenced was central memory CD4+ T cells from blood. All receptors come from a man younger than 40 with type 1 diabetes.

This clone has a handful of counts. V gene TRBV11-2 combines with J gene TRBJ2-7, with TRBD1 matching over 10 bases. There are 14 residues in the CDR3. The trim removed 6 bases at V and 7 bases at J, leaving 9 bases unmatched. Germline values: CDR1 SGHAT, CDR2 FQNNGV. The CDR3 nucleotides are TGTGCCAGCAGAGGGACAGGGGCCCCCGGGGAGCAGTACTTC. It specifies CASRGTGAPGEQYF.

The gene calls are TRBV27 and TRBJ2-5; TRBD1 matches 8 bases. Losses at the gene ends were 4 bases for V and 4 bases for J; bases not matched to a gene: 11. This CDR3 is 16 amino acids long. Germline V gives CDR1 MNHEY, CDR2 SMNVEV (reference sequence). The CDR3 region is CASSSRYRGKAETQYF. The CDR3 DNA is TGTGCCAGCAGTTCGAGATACAGGGGGAAGGCAGAGACCCAGTACTTC.

This clone has more than one count but fewer than ten. The rearrangement joins TRBV29-1 to TRBJ1-1; no definite D call. V was pared by 8 bases and J by 1 base, with 14 bases between. Per the germline V gene, CDR1 is SQVTM and CDR2 is ANQGSEA. CDR3 length: 13 residues. The CDR3 is CSLRKGRNTEAFF. In DNA, the CDR3 is TGCAGCCTACGAAAAGGGAGGAACACTGAAGCTTTCTTT.

The genes are TRBV5-1 and TRBJ2-1; D perhaps matches TRBD2 (5 bases). The CDR3 consists of 14 residues. Trimming took off 4 bases at V and 10 bases at J, with 18 bases between the two ends. Germline CDR1 is SGHRS and CDR2 is YFSETQ. The CDR3 DNA follows: TGCGCCAGCAGCCCGGACTGGACGGGTCGGGAGCAGTTCTTC. Protein: CASSPDWTGREQFF.

The table lists this clone with a few counts. Here the CDR3 reads CASSLIRRSSYNEQFF. For the CDR3, the DNA is TGTGCCAGCAGCCTCATACGGAGGAGCTCCTACAATGAGCAGTTCTTC. V is TRBV7-9 and J is TRBJ2-1; D might be TRBD2 (5 bases). Germline V gives CDR1 SEHNR, CDR2 FQNEAQ (reference sequence). This CDR3 has 16 amino acids. Between the trimmed V and J ends, which lost 5 bases and 0 bases, there was a span of 14 bases.

The CDR3 region is CASSIGLAGEQYF. CDR3 bases: TGTGCCAGCAGCATAGGACTAGCTGGGGAGCAGTACTTC. V is TRBV7-2 and J is TRBJ2-7; 8 bases map to TRBD2. The CDR3 is 13 residues long. V lost 5 bases to trimming and J lost 7 bases; unmatched junction nucleotides: 7. Looked up from germline, CDR1 is SGHTA and CDR2 is FQGNSA. Drawing the rest from reference TRBV7-2 and TRBJ2-7, the complete variable domain is GAGVSQSPSNKVTEKGKDVELRCDPISGHTALYWYRQSLGQGLEFLIYFQGNSAPDKSGLPSDRFSAERTGGSVSTLTIQRTQQEDSAVYLCASSIGLAGEQYFGPGTRLTVT.

This clone was observed a handful of times. The V call is TRBV19, the J call TRBJ1-5; a weak D match, TRBD1 (6 bases). Trimming removed 6 bases from V and 7 bases from J, with 16 bases in between. Germline loops: CDR1 LNHDA, CDR2 SQIVND (reference sequence). This CDR3 contains 14 residues. CDR3 in amino acids: CASRTDRPGQPQHF. CDR3 coding DNA: TGTGCCAGTAGGACTGACAGGCCTGGGCAGCCCCAGCATTTT.

Remarks on this clone: The sample contains more than one DNA sequence encoding this CDR3. The chain recombines TRBV7-9 with TRBJ2-1; 10 bases map to TRBD2. After removal of 3 bases from V and 7 bases from J, the junction contained 9 bases not matched to a gene. The CDR3 sequence is 16 residues long. Germline values: CDR1 SEHNR, CDR2 FQNEAQ (reference sequence). CDR3 region: CASSLSLAGAHNEQFF. The CDR3 nucleotides are TGTGCCAGCAGCTTGTCGCTAGCGGGAGCTCATAATGAGCAGTTCTTC.

This clone was counted between two and nine times. The J gene is TRBJ1-5, the V gene TRBV19; the match to TRBD1 covers 8 bases. Germline V gene sequence: CDR1 LNHDA, CDR2 SQIVND (reference sequence). Trimming at V came to 5 bases and at J to 7 bases, leaving 10 bases not matched to a gene. This CDR3 contains 15 residues. The CDR3 DNA follows: TGTGCCAGTAGTCGGGACAGGCCTGGGGACCAGCCCCAGCATTTT. Residues: CASSRDRPGDQPQHF. Full variable domain (rest looked up from reference TRBV19 and TRBJ1-5): DGGITQSPKYLFRKEGQNVTLSCEQNLNHDAMYWYRQDPGQGLRLIYYSQIVNDFQKGDIAEGYSVSREKKESFPLTVTSAQKNPTAFYLCASSRDRPGDQPQHFGDGTRLSIL.

The chain combines TRBV7-2 with TRBJ1-5; the D gene is possibly TRBD1 (6 bases). The CDR3 runs 15 residues. V was trimmed by 3 bases and J by 2 bases, leaving 11 bases between them. The germline CDR1 and CDR2 sequences are SGHTA and FQGNSA. Written as DNA, the CDR3 is TGTGCCAGCAGCTTTGGGAGGGGGGGCAATCAGCCCCAGCATTTT. Amino acid sequence: CASSFGRGGNQPQHF. The variable domain in full, with the rest retrieved from reference TRBV7-2 and TRBJ1-5, is GAGVSQSPSNKVTEKGKDVELRCDPISGHTALYWYRQSLGQGLEFLIYFQGNSAPDKSGLPSDRFSAERTGGSVSTLTIQRTQQEDSAVYLCASSFGRGGNQPQHFGDGTRLSIL.

The CDR3: CASSRDRGSSEQYF. CDR3 nucleotides: TGTGCCAGCAGTCGTGACAGGGGTTCGTCCGAGCAGTACTTC. The V and J genes are TRBV6-1 and TRBJ2-7; TRBD1 matches at 8 bases. With 5 bases clipped from V and 6 bases from J, the junction kept 9 bases outside the gene matches. The germline gives CDR1 MNHNS, CDR2 SASEGT. CDR3 length equals 14 residues.